The 6 T cell receptor beta chains below were found in one sample sequenced in a study of shared clonotypes between healthy human individuals. The assay was immunoSEQ multiplex PCR, and TCRdb's table has in-frame clones only and misses some. The sample consists of more than 1,200,000 clones, approximately 98.5% of them appearing once. The sequenced material came from naive CD4+ T cells sorted from blood. The sample's subset: CD45RA+ positively selected. All receptors derive from a man aged 25 to 40 in good health.

This chain links TRBV5-4 with TRBJ1-1; D remains ambiguous. Germline V gives CDR1 SGHNT, CDR2 YYREEE (reference sequence). Deletions cut 4 bases from V and 2 bases from J, with 12 bases between. There are 14 residues in the CDR3. This chain's CDR3 is CASSLASVNTEAFF. The CDR3 DNA sequence: TGTGCCAGCAGCCTAGCGTCCGTCAACACTGAAGCTTTCTTT.

This chain connects TRBV7-2 to TRBJ2-6, with a tentative D call TRBD1 (5 bases). Germline V gene lookup returns CDR1 SGHTA and CDR2 FQGNSA. The CDR3 contains 17 residues. V was shortened by 3 bases and J by 0 bases, with 12 bases between the two germline ends. This CDR3 reads CASSLGPAGSGANVLTF. The CDR3 nucleotides read TGTGCCAGCAGCTTGGGGCCCGCTGGCTCTGGGGCCAACGTCCTGACTTTC.

This chain joins TRBV29-1 and TRBJ2-1; 8 nucleotides align to TRBD1. V lost 7 bases, J lost 8 bases, and 4 bases stayed unmatched. This CDR3 region has 11 residues. Germline CDR1 SQVTM, CDR2 ANQGSEA. The CDR3 region has the DNA TGCAGCGCCCAGGGGGCCCATGAGCAGTTCTTC. This encodes CSAQGAHEQFF.

This clone was seen just once. The rearrangement links TRBV7-2 to TRBJ2-7, with 12 bases matching TRBD2. V shed 0 bases and J 4 bases; nucleotides not matched to a gene: 10. Germline CDR1 SGHTA, CDR2 FQGNSA. The CDR3 runs 18 residues. The CDR3: CASSLAPGLAGLKYEQYF. CDR3 nucleotide sequence: TGTGCCAGCAGCTTAGCCCCTGGACTAGCGGGACTAAAATACGAGCAGTACTTC.

The chain has TRBV18 and TRBJ2-1; TRBD2 is a possible D gene (6 bases). The CDR3 sequence is 13 residues long. The germline V and J ends were trimmed by 2 bases and 8 bases, with 10 bases remaining between them. Per germline, CDR1 KGHSH and CDR2 LQKENI. The CDR3 DNA sequence: TGTGCCAGCTCACCAGGACGGGAGTATGAGCAGTTCTTC. It encodes CASSPGREYEQFF.

The chain links TRBV5-5 to TRBJ2-7, with 11 bases that match TRBD1. Per the germline V gene, CDR1 is SGHKS and CDR2 is YYEKEE (reference sequence). CDR3 length equals 16 residues. The V and J ends lost 2 bases and 3 bases, in that order; junction bases with no gene match: 7. CDR3 sequence: CASSFGQGASVYEQYF. The CDR3 DNA reads as TGTGCCAGCAGCTTTGGACAGGGGGCATCTGTCTACGAGCAGTACTTC.